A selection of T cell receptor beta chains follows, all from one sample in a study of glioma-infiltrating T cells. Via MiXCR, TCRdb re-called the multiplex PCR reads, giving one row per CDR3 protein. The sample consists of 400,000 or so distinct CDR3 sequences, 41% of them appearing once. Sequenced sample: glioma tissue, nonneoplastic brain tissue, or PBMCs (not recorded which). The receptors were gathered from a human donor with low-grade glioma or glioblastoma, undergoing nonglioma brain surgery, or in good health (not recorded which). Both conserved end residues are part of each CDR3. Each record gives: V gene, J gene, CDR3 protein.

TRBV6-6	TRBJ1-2	CASSYDRGLAGYTF
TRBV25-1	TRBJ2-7	CASSEWGRGSSYEQYF
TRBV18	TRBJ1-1	CASSPRQGTATEAFF
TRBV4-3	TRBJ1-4	CASSQGISTNEKLFF
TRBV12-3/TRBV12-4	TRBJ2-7	CASSLVREGPAYEQYF
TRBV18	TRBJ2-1	CASSPIRGTGVLREVF
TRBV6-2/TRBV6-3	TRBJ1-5	CASSSRGHRGNQPQHF
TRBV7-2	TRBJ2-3	CASSLEYTDTQYF
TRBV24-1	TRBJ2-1	CATSDSAGDINEQFF
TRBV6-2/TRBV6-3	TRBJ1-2	CASSSTPGYYGYTF
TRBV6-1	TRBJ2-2	CASSYAGGPKAGELFF
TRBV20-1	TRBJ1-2	CSARDRVGFINCTF
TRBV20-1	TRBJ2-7	CSARNPGLATYEQYF
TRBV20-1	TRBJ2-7	CSARTGEQYF
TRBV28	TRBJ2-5	CASKLSGEETQYF